This T cell receptor (beta chain) was recovered during a study of CD8 T cells in Susac syndrome (dated by TCRdb to about 2019). Background for the entire study: Repertoire sequencing was used to test whether CD8+ T cell activation and differentiation in Susac syndrome was antigen driven. The clonality of the CD8+ T cell repertoire was compared across over 10 healthy donors, around 14 Susac syndrome patients and roughly 15 multiple sclerosis patients. The study at large found these results: The number of individuals in the TCR sequencing and HLA analysis was recognized as being relatively small.

RNA was extracted using the RNeasy kit, and roughly 0.5 to 1 ug of the RNA was reverse transcribed with random hexamers. TCR beta CDR3 regions were amplified with the immunoSEQ multiplex PCR assay covering 54 Vbeta and 13 Jbeta segments. PCR amplification bias was corrected by using a synthetic template baseline for primer optimization and computational correction. The published analysis was carried out like this. Reads were annotated to V, D and J genes according to IMGT and were analyzed with immunoSEQ Analyzer, with only productive sequences retained. Clonality was computed as one minus Shannon entropy normalized by log2 of the number of productive unique sequences. Public and private clones were assessed among the 100 most prevalent clones of each patient and control. Susac-specific clones were defined as absent from healthy and MS cohorts, some 1,000 published viral clones and other ImmuneACCESS disease sequences. The raw public data were reprocessed by TCRdb itself: fastp quality trimming at Q25, MiXCR clonotype calling, in-frame beta chains only. Every entry covers one CDR3 protein and lists the most common genes and DNA from its rows. TCRdb's processing, not the authors', yielded these V and J calls. A total of about 73,000 distinct CDR3 sequences appear in this sample, about 94% of them only once. Jointly, the top ten make up roughly 0.39% of the sample.

Notes on this clonotype: It has no known antigen specificity. Per-base quality was not reported, and no clone a single base away is much larger than it.

Peripheral blood CD8+ and CD4+ T cells from healthy donors, Susac syndrome patients and multiple sclerosis patients were profiled by high-throughput TCR beta sequencing. The multiple sclerosis controls were treatment-naive patients whose relapsing-remitting disease, either stable or active, fulfilled the revised McDonald criteria. Bulk CD8+ and CD4+ T cells were purified magnetically by negative isolation, whereas CD8+ TEMRA cells were enriched by FACS. Blood was collected in EDTA tubes and processed within 24 hours, with PBMCs isolated through density gradient centrifugation. PBMCs destined for TCR sequencing were cryopreserved in liquid nitrogen and later thawed in a 37 °C water bath. Purity of sorted or isolated CD4+, CD8+ and CD8+ TEMRA cells was at least 90%. Source material: CD8+ T cells from PBMCs. The receptor comes from a human donor with multiple sclerosis.

The sequenced DNA: TGTGCCAGCAGCGTCCCAGATCCGAACTATGGCTACACCTTC. This is translated as CASSVPDPNYGYTF. The chain links TRBV9 with TRBJ1-2; there is no confident call for the D gene. V is pared back by 2 bases and J by 2 bases, with 10 bases lying between the germline termini. Inclusive of the bounding cysteine and phenylalanine, the CDR3 is 14 residues long. CDR3 DNA is the only sequence kept; it has 42 bases, read in frame from the first base. From the germline V gene, CDR1 is SGDLS and CDR2 is YYNGEE.